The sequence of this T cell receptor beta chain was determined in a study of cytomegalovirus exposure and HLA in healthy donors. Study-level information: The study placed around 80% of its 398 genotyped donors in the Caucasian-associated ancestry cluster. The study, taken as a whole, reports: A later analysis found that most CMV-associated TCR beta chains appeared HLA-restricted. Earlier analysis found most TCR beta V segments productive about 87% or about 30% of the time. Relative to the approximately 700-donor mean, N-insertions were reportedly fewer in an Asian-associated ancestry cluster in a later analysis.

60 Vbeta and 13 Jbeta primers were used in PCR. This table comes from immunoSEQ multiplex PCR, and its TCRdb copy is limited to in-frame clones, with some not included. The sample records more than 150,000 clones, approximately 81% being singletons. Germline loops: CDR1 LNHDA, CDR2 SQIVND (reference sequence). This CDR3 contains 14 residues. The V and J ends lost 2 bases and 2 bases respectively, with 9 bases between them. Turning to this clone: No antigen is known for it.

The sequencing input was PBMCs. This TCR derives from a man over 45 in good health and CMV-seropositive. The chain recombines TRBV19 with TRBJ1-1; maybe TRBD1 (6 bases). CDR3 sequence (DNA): TGTGCCAGTAGTATACGCAGGGGAAACACTGAAGCTTTCTTT. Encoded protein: CASSIRRGNTEAFF. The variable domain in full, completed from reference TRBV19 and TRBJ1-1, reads DGGITQSPKYLFRKEGQNVTLSCEQNLNHDAMYWYRQDPGQGLRLIYYSQIVNDFQKGDIAEGYSVSREKKESFPLTVTSAQKNPTAFYLCASSIRRGNTEAFFGQGTRLTVV.